These 24 T cell receptor beta chains came from one sample sequenced in a study of blood T cell repertoires in COVID-19. Assay used: immunoSEQ multiplex PCR; TCRdb lists only in-frame clones, some missing. The profile covers 150,000 or so clones, with approximately 90% appearing a single time and approximately 10% taken by the ten largest. Sequenced sample: peripheral blood. The receptor set was obtained from a man aged 50 or older with acute or convalescent COVID-19.

The chain carries TRBV3-1 (or the pseudogene TRBV3-2) and TRBJ1-3, with D tentatively TRBD1 (5 bases). The V end lost 4 bases, the J end lost 2 bases, and 9 bases lay between the germline ends. The V gene's germline CDR1 is LGHDT and CDR2 YNNKEL (reference sequence). The CDR3 loop spans 14 amino acids. CDR3 residues: CASSPQGTGNTIYF. CDR3 nucleotides: TGTGCCAGCAGCCCCCAGGGCACTGGAAACACCATATATTTT.

The CDR3 region has the DNA TGTGCCAGCACACCGGCCGCGGGACCGGCTTTCTTT. Translating it yields CASTPAAGPAFF. The chain is built from TRBV2 and TRBJ1-1; a possible D gene is TRBD1 (5 bases). The CDR3 length is 12 residues. V was cut by 7 bases and J by 11 bases, with 17 bases left in between. Germline assignment: CDR1 SNHLY and CDR2 FYNNEI.

CDR3 bases: TGTGCCAGCAGTGAACAAGGGACAGCAAATCAGCCCCAGCATTTT. It translates to CASSEQGTANQPQHF. The V and J genes are TRBV2 and TRBJ1-5, with 7 positions matching TRBD1. CDR3 size: 15 residues. V dropped 2 bases and J dropped 4; count of bases not matched to a gene: 5. Germline CDR1 reads SNHLY; CDR2 reads FYNNEI.

V usage is TRBV2 and J usage is TRBJ2-5; 12 nucleotides match TRBD1. V lost 7 bases and J lost 4; bases outside the gene matches: 7. CDR3 length equals 15 residues. Germline V lookup: CDR1 SNHLY, CDR2 FYNNEI. For the CDR3, the DNA is TGTGCCAGCATTCAGGGACAGGGGGCACGAGAGACCCAGTACTTC. It encodes CASIQGQGARETQYF.

CDR3 in DNA: TGTGCCAGCAGTCCAGGACTAGCGGGGACCTACGAGCAGTACTTC. This encodes CASSPGLAGTYEQYF. This chain links TRBV28 with TRBJ2-7, with TRBD2 matching over 12 bases. The ends lost 5 bases at V and 2 bases at J; junction bases unmatched: 4. Germline V CDR1 and CDR2: MDHEN, SYDVKM. There are 15 residues in the CDR3.

The chain has TRBV5-1 and TRBJ1-3; no definite D call. The CDR3 totals 18 residues. V was trimmed by 2 bases and J by 3 bases, leaving 21 bases between them. The germline V gene has CDR1 SGHRS and CDR2 YFSETQ. This CDR3 reads CASSLWEFRRENGNTIYF. The CDR3 nucleotides are TGCGCCAGCAGCTTATGGGAGTTCAGAAGGGAGAATGGAAACACCATATATTTT.

The V call is TRBV7-3, the J call TRBJ2-5, with 10 positions matching TRBD2. Germline CDR1 reads SGHTA; CDR2 reads FQGTGA. This CDR3 region has 15 residues. With 3 bases clipped from V and 5 bases from J, the junction kept 6 bases outside the gene matches. The CDR3 nucleotides are TGTGCCAGCAGCTTGGGTAGCGGGGGGCTCGAGACCCAGTACTTC. Its protein product is CASSLGSGGLETQYF. Based on the CDR3 plus reference TRBV7-3 and TRBJ2-5, the full variable domain is GAGVSQTPSNKVTEKGKYVELRCDPISGHTALYWYRQSLGQGPEFLIYFQGTGAADDSGLPNDRFFAVRPEGSVSTLKIQRTERGDSAVYLCASSLGSGGLETQYFGPGTRLLVL.

The J gene is TRBJ2-1, the V gene TRBV14; D possibly corresponds to TRBD2 (6 bases). The length of the CDR3 is 14 residues. The V gene lost 4 bases and the J gene lost 7 bases, with 14 bases spanning the gap. Germline V CDR1 and CDR2: SGHDN, FVKESK. CDR3 loop: CASSRPPGENEQFF. The CDR3 DNA reads as TGTGCCAGCAGCCGTCCCCCGGGGGAAAATGAGCAGTTCTTC.

The chain is built from TRBV2 and TRBJ1-6; the match to TRBD1 covers 9 bases. The CDR3 length is 13 residues. Germline CDR1 reads SNHLY; CDR2 reads FYNNEI. The V and J ends lost 7 bases and 9 bases, in that order; junction bases with no gene match: 4. CDR3 in amino acids: CASKGTGSSPLHF. The CDR3 DNA reads TGTGCCAGCAAAGGGACAGGGAGTTCACCCCTCCACTTT. The variable domain in full, with the rest retrieved from reference TRBV2 and TRBJ1-6, is EPEVTQTPSHQVTQMGQEVILRCVPISNHLYFYWYRQILGQKVEFLVSFYNNEISEKSEIFDDQFSVERPDGSNFTLKIRSTKLEDSAMYFCASKGTGSSPLHFGNGTRLTVT.

This clone was seen a handful of times. The V and J genes are TRBV10-3 and TRBJ1-2, with 7 nucleotides matching TRBD1. This CDR3 has 14 amino acids. In germline, CDR1 is ENHRY, CDR2 SYGVKD. Germline trimming cut 6 bases from V and 3 bases from J; bases unmatched to any gene: 7. CDR3 amino acids: CAIRAGGSDYGYTF. CDR3 sequence (DNA): TGTGCCATCAGGGCAGGGGGTAGCGACTATGGCTACACCTTC.

The chain recombines TRBV6-1 with TRBJ1-5, with D perhaps matching TRBD1 (5 bases). The CDR3 runs to 16 residues. V shed 4 bases and J shed 4 bases, with 17 bases lying between them. Per the germline V gene, CDR1 is MNHNS and CDR2 is SASEGT. The CDR3 is CASSGYQGGRNQPQHF. For the CDR3, the DNA is TGTGCCAGCAGTGGTTACCAGGGAGGTAGAAATCAGCCCCAGCATTTT.

V and J are TRBV28 and TRBJ2-1; 8 bases map to TRBD2. Germline V CDR1 and CDR2: MDHEN, SYDVKM. This CDR3 comprises 18 residues. V lost 6 bases to trimming and J lost 0 bases; unmatched junction nucleotides: 13. The CDR3 DNA reads as TGTGCCAGCAGCCCTTCTCCGGGACTAGGTAGCTCCTACAATGAGCAGTTCTTC. This codes for CASSPSPGLGSSYNEQFF.

The V call is TRBV5-6, the J call TRBJ2-5; the D gene is possibly TRBD2 (6 bases). Looked up from germline, CDR1 is SGHDT and CDR2 is YYEEEE. CDR3 length: 14 amino acids. V was clipped by 4 bases and J by 4 bases, with 14 bases between them. CDR3 amino acids: CASSQGFGGETQYF. CDR3 in DNA: TGTGCCAGCAGCCAAGGTTTCGGGGGAGAGACCCAGTACTTC. The full variable domain, completed using reference TRBV5-6 and TRBJ2-5, is DAGVTQSPTHLIKTRGQQVTLRCSPKSGHDTVSWYQQALGQGPQFIFQYYEEEERQRGNFPDRFSGHQFPNYSSELNVNALLLGDSALYLCASSQGFGGETQYFGPGTRLLVL.

This chain connects TRBV6-6 to TRBJ1-5; possible D gene TRBD1, 6 bases. This CDR3 spans 14 amino acids. Germline V gene lookup returns CDR1 MNHNY and CDR2 SVGAGI (reference sequence). V was pared by 6 bases and J by 7 bases, with 16 bases between. Here the CDR3 reads CASSPYRVLQPQHF. DNA for the CDR3: TGTGCCAGCAGCCCCTACAGGGTGCTACAGCCCCAGCATTTT.

J is TRBJ1-1 and V is TRBV6-1; D uncertain. CDR3 size: 14 residues. Germline V gives CDR1 MNHNS, CDR2 SASEGT. The V gene lost 2 bases and the J gene lost 3 bases, with 10 bases spanning the gap. CDR3 bases: TGTGCCAGCAGTGAACCAGTCCTGGACACTGAAGCTTTCTTT. Its translation is CASSEPVLDTEAFF.

The CDR3 loop is CASSLQVAEGYTF. The CDR3 DNA is TGTGCCAGCAGCTTACAGGTCGCAGAAGGCTACACCTTC. The J gene is TRBJ1-2, the V gene TRBV2; D perhaps matches TRBD1 (5 bases). Germline CDR1 is SNHLY and CDR2 is FYNNEI. Trimming shortened V by 6 bases and J by 8 bases, and 16 bases separated the two germline ends. There are 13 residues in the CDR3. The full variable domain, rest sourced from reference TRBV2 and TRBJ1-2, is EPEVTQTPSHQVTQMGQEVILRCVPISNHLYFYWYRQILGQKVEFLVSFYNNEISEKSEIFDDQFSVERPDGSNFTLKIRSTKLEDSAMYFCASSLQVAEGYTFGSGTRLTVV.

The chain employs TRBV28 and TRBJ2-6; 7 positions agree with TRBD1. CDR3 length: 19 residues. V was clipped by 3 bases and J by 0 bases; unmatched bases: 11. The germline V gene encodes CDR1 MDHEN and CDR2 SYDVKM. Written as DNA, the CDR3 is TGTGCCAGCAGTTTTGGGGACAGTATTCCCTTCTCTGGGGCCAACGTCCTGACTTTC. Translation: CASSFGDSIPFSGANVLTF.

Only a few counts were recorded for this clone. The rearrangement links TRBV9 to TRBJ2-6; D unclear. CDR1 and CDR2 from the germline V gene are SGDLS and YYNGEE. This CDR3 contains 14 residues. Trimming removed 3 bases from V and 1 base from J, with 5 bases in between. The CDR3 loop is CASSAPSGANVLTF. The CDR3 coding sequence is TGTGCCAGCAGCGCCCCTTCTGGGGCCAACGTCCTGACTTTC.

This chain uses TRBV27 with TRBJ2-1; 14 bases align to TRBD2. The germline gives CDR1 MNHEY, CDR2 SMNVEV (reference sequence). The CDR3 is 16 amino acids. The ends lost 3 bases at V and 8 bases at J; junction bases unmatched: 6. CDR3 residues: CASSFAGTSGSYEQFF. The CDR3 bases are TGTGCCAGCAGTTTCGCCGGGACTAGCGGGAGTTATGAGCAGTTCTTC.

This sequence joins TRBV5-1 and TRBJ1-5, with 7 bases matching TRBD1. The germline gives CDR1 SGHRS, CDR2 YFSETQ. The V gene end was trimmed by 4 bases and the J gene end by 7 bases; junction bases not matched to a gene: 8. CDR3 size: 14 residues. CDR3 in DNA: TGCGCCAGCAGCCCCACAGGGGAAGAGCAGCCCCAGCATTTT. Protein product: CASSPTGEEQPQHF.

This sequence joins TRBV27 and TRBJ1-5; TRBD1 matches at 8 bases. The trim removed 4 bases at V and 6 bases at J, leaving 8 bases unmatched. The CDR3 totals 15 residues. CDR1 is MNHEY, CDR2 SMNVEV, per germline (reference sequence). The CDR3 coding sequence is TGTGCCAGCAGTTCGACTACAGGGGGTAGTCAGCCCCAGCATTTT. It is translated as CASSSTTGGSQPQHF.

This clone was recorded a few times. The genes are TRBV12-3 or TRBV12-4 and TRBJ2-7, with a tentative D call TRBD1 (5 bases). Trimming removed 5 bases at V and 7 bases at J, with 15 bases between. This CDR3 is 13 amino acids long. Here the CDR3 reads CASSPDNPQEQYF. As DNA, the CDR3 is TGTGCCAGCAGTCCGGACAATCCGCAAGAGCAGTACTTC.

The chain carries TRBV5-1 and TRBJ2-5, with a possible D match to TRBD2 (5 bases). Deletions cut 4 bases from V and 4 bases from J, with 14 bases between. Germline assignment: CDR1 SGHRS and CDR2 YFSETQ. The CDR3 sequence is 14 residues long. The CDR3 spells CASSLQGLRETQYF. In DNA, the CDR3 is TGCGCCAGCAGCCTCCAAGGACTCCGAGAGACCCAGTACTTC.

The rearrangement links TRBV19 to TRBJ2-5; D gene uncertain. CDR3 length: 13 residues. Germline CDR1 and CDR2: LNHDA and SQIVND (reference sequence). Trimming shortened V by 1 base and J by 2 bases, and 5 bases separated the two germline ends. The CDR3 nucleotides read TGTGCCAGTAGTATAGTCGCGCAAGAGACCCAGTACTTC. Translation: CASSIVAQETQYF.